This T cell receptor beta chain was captured in a study of T cell changes during pregnancy in multiple sclerosis. Some clones are missing from TCRdb's copy, which holds only in-frame ones; the method was immunoSEQ multiplex PCR. The repertoire has about 110,000 clones, roughly 92% of them found once; the top ten carry around 1.5%. This CDR3 is 17 amino acids long. With V trimmed by 0 bases and J by 0 bases, 6 bases remained unmatched. Germline CDR1 reads SGHRS; CDR2 reads YFSETQ. The specimen comprised peripheral blood, sampled after pregnancy. This chain joins TRBV5-1 and TRBJ2-1, with 7 bases lining up with TRBD2. This TCR was sampled from a female donor with multiple sclerosis, enrolled in a pregnancy study. The CDR3 region is CASSLASGTNSYNEQFF. CDR3 coding DNA: TGCGCCAGCAGCTTGGCCTCGGGGACTAACTCCTACAATGAGCAGTTCTTC.